Below are 28 T cell receptor beta chains sequenced from a single sample in a study of T cell repertoires in cytomegalovirus infection. From the reads, TCRdb called clonotypes with MiXCR, one entry per CDR3 protein. Among 450,000 to 600,000 distinct CDR3 sequences listed, 10% to 12% were seen once. The sequenced sample consisted of PBMCs. These receptors were collected from a human donor in good health (CMV status not recorded). Some clones in this sample may be carry-over from other donors' samples.

This clonotype has at least ten counts. J is TRBJ1-6 and V is TRBV7-8, with D uncertain. Germline CDR1 reads SGHVS; CDR2 reads FQNEAQ. Trimming shortened V by 2 bases and J by 10 bases, and 6 bases separated the two germline ends. The CDR3 contains 12 residues. The CDR3 here is CASSLRQSPLHF. The CDR3 DNA reads TGTGCCAGCAGCTTAAGGCAATCACCCCTCCACTTT.

This clonotype has just a few counts. The chain joins TRBV5-6 to TRBJ2-5, with 9 bases aligning to TRBD2. The CDR3 runs 15 residues. After removal of 3 bases from V and 1 base from J, the junction contained 4 bases not matched to a gene. Germline values: CDR1 SGHDT, CDR2 YYEEEE. The CDR3 coding sequence is TGTGCCAGCAGCTGGCTGACTAGCGGCCAAGAGACCCAGTACTTC. Translating it yields CASSWLTSGQETQYF.

This rearrangement joins TRBV27 to TRBJ2-1; 8 nucleotides agree with TRBD2. With V trimmed by 6 bases and J by 10 bases, 8 bases remained unmatched. CDR3 size: 13 residues. The germline CDR1 and CDR2 sequences are MNHEY and SMNVEV (reference sequence). CDR3 sequence: CASSPASSGEQFF. In DNA, the CDR3 is TGTGCCAGCAGCCCCGCCTCTAGCGGGGAGCAGTTCTTC.

In its sample, this clonotype was seen a few times. V usage is TRBV6-2 or TRBV6-3 and J usage is TRBJ1-1, with D tentatively TRBD1 (5 bases). V was shortened by 6 bases and J by 8 bases, with 16 bases between the two germline ends. The CDR3 has 13 amino acids. Germline V gene data show CDR1 as MNHEY and CDR2 as SVGEGT. The CDR3 loop is CASRLTGDIEAFF. CDR3 sequence (DNA): TGTGCCAGCAGATTAACAGGCGATATAGAAGCTTTCTTT.

This clonotype was recorded many times. V gene TRBV29-1 combines with J gene TRBJ2-7, with 9 bases matching TRBD2. Germline CDR1 reads SQVTM; CDR2 reads ANQGSEA. Trimming removed 6 bases from V and 4 bases from J; junction bases left unmatched: 10. There are 14 residues in the CDR3. In nucleotides, the CDR3 is TGCAGCGTCCCGTTAGCGGGAGCGAAATACGAGCAGTACTTC. Amino acid sequence: CSVPLAGAKYEQYF.

This clonotype has ten or more counts. The chain combines TRBV20-1 with TRBJ2-3, with a tentative D call TRBD1 (5 bases). Per germline, CDR1 DFQATT and CDR2 SNEGSKA (reference sequence). The CDR3 runs to 16 residues. V lost 6 bases to trimming and J lost 0 bases, with 19 bases between them. The CDR3 nucleotides read TGCAGTGCCCAGGGAAGGCACGGAGAGAGCACAGATACGCAGTATTTT. The encoded protein is CSAQGRHGESTDTQYF.

This clonotype was picked up many times. The CDR3 nucleotides read TGTGCCAGCAGTTCAAGGACTAGCGGGAGTTTGTATGAGCAGTTCTTC. This sequence encodes CASSSRTSGSLYEQFF. The chain is built from TRBV28 and TRBJ2-1, with 13 bases identical to TRBD2. The CDR3 has 16 amino acids. Trimming removed 4 bases from V and 8 bases from J; junction bases left unmatched: 8. CDR1 and CDR2 (germline): MDHEN, SYDVKM.

This clonotype was detected many times. This chain joins TRBV18 and TRBJ2-2, with TRBD1 matching 9 bases. Germline CDR1 and CDR2: KGHSH and LQKENI. CDR3 length equals 15 residues. J lost 5 bases, V lost 3 bases, and 4 bases had no gene match. CDR3 in DNA: TGTGCCAGCTCACCTCCGACAGGGGGAACCGGGGAGCTGTTTTTT. This codes for CASSPPTGGTGELFF. The full variable domain, completed using reference TRBV18 and TRBJ2-2, is NAGVMQNPRHLVRRRGQEARLRCSPMKGHSHVYWYRQLPEEGLKFMVYLQKENIIDESGMPKERFSAEFPKEGPSILRIQQVVRGDSAAYFCASSPPTGGTGELFFGEGSRLTVL.

This clonotype was detected many times. DNA for the CDR3: TGTGCCAGCAGTTTAGGTGTTGGGGGGGTGAACACTGAAGCTTTCTTT. Protein: CASSLGVGGVNTEAFF. The V call is TRBV12-3 or TRBV12-4, the J call TRBJ1-1, with TRBD1 as a possible D gene (5 bases). CDR3 length equals 16 residues. Between the trimmed V and J ends, which lost 1 base and 0 bases, there was a span of 12 bases.

This clonotype was observed at least ten times. CDR3 nucleotide sequence: TGTGCCAGCAGCCCCTCTAGCGGGGGTAGGGATACGCAGTATTTT. Translating gives CASSPSSGGRDTQYF. The chain uses TRBV11-2 and TRBJ2-3, with TRBD2 matching over 10 bases. V was clipped by 5 bases and J by 6 bases; unmatched bases: 8. The V gene's germline CDR1 is SGHAT and CDR2 FQNNGV. This CDR3 has 15 amino acids.

This clonotype was recorded a few times. Its ends do not fully match the called genes, so a read error is possible. The chain links TRBV2 to TRBJ1-2, with 8 bases aligning to TRBD1. From germline, CDR1 is SNHLY and CDR2 FYNNEI. CDR3 length equals 14 residues. The chain's CDR3 is CASREDRGIYGYTF. The CDR3 DNA is TGTGCCAGCAGGGAAGACAGGGGCATCTATGGCTACACCTTC. The whole variable domain, filled in from reference TRBV2 and TRBJ1-2, reads EPEVTQTPSHQVTQMGQEVILRCVPISNHLYFYWYRQILGQKVEFLVSFYNNEISEKSEIFDDQFSVERPDGSNFTLKIRSTKLEDSAMYFCASREDRGIYGYTFGSGTRLTVV.

This clonotype was found a few times. This chain uses TRBV19 with TRBJ2-7, with D possibly being TRBD1 (5 bases). V lost 5 bases and J lost 3, with 17 bases in between. The length of the CDR3 is 15 residues. Per germline, CDR1 LNHDA and CDR2 SQIVND (reference sequence). CDR3 protein: CASSAPRAEYYEQYF. The CDR3 DNA sequence: TGTGCCAGTAGTGCCCCCAGGGCGGAGTACTACGAGCAGTACTTC.

This sequence joins TRBV25-1 and TRBJ1-1; D is perhaps TRBD1 (5 bases). In germline, CDR1 is MGHDK, CDR2 SYGVNS. Trimming shortened V by 6 bases and J by 3 bases, and 11 bases separated the two germline ends. The CDR3 runs to 13 residues. CDR3 coding DNA: TGTGCCAGCAGGGACCCAGGGCACACTGAAGCTTTCTTT. It yields the protein CASRDPGHTEAFF.

The sample holds many counts of this clonotype. The J gene is TRBJ1-3, the V gene TRBV5-6, with unresolved D. The germline gives CDR1 SGHDT, CDR2 YYEEEE. The germline V and J ends were trimmed by 3 bases and 1 base, with 14 bases remaining between them. This CDR3 has 16 amino acids. The CDR3 here is CASSSPTLLSGNTIYF. The CDR3 bases are TGTGCCAGCAGCTCGCCGACTCTTCTTTCTGGAAACACCATATATTTT.

This clonotype showed up many times. The J gene is TRBJ2-1, the V gene TRBV4-1; 7 nucleotides align to TRBD2. With 4 bases clipped from V and 3 bases from J, the junction kept 9 bases outside the gene matches. The V gene's germline CDR1 is MGHRA and CDR2 YSYEKL. This CDR3 comprises 16 residues. The CDR3 loop reads CASSRGETGGYNEQFF. The DNA for the CDR3 is TGCGCCAGCAGCCGAGGGGAGACGGGAGGCTACAATGAGCAGTTCTTC.

Here the CDR3 reads CASSPQENNQPQHF. Written as DNA, the CDR3 is TGTGCCAGCTCACCTCAGGAAAACAATCAGCCCCAGCATTTT. This chain uses TRBV18 with TRBJ1-5; unclear D gene. The V end lost 3 bases, the J end lost 3 bases, and 9 bases lay between the germline ends. Germline loops: CDR1 KGHSH, CDR2 LQKENI. The CDR3 contains 14 residues.

This clonotype came up many times. This chain's CDR3 is CASRYRRQNFNQPQHF. The CDR3 nucleotides are TGTGCCAGCAGATACCGTCGACAGAACTTCAATCAGCCCCAGCATTTT. This chain connects TRBV6-9 to TRBJ1-5, with D maybe TRBD1 (5 bases). Germline CDR1 is MNHGY and CDR2 is SVAAGI. This CDR3 is 16 amino acids long. V was pared by 6 bases and J by 3 bases, with 18 bases between.

This clonotype was detected many times. The chain recombines TRBV11-2 with TRBJ2-7, with 7 bases lining up with TRBD1. V gave up 5 bases and J gave up 0 bases; unmatched junction bases: 4. The germline V gene encodes CDR1 SGHAT and CDR2 FQNNGV. The CDR3 is 14 residues long. This CDR3 reads CASSLTGVSYEQYF. The DNA for the CDR3 is TGTGCCAGCAGCCTTACAGGGGTCTCCTACGAGCAGTACTTC.

This clonotype was observed at least ten times. The V call is TRBV28, the J call TRBJ1-1; the D gene is possibly TRBD1 (5 bases). Germline values: CDR1 MDHEN, CDR2 SYDVKM. The CDR3 covers 16 residues. The V and J ends lost 5 bases and 0 bases respectively, with 16 bases between them. The CDR3 DNA follows: TGTGCCAGCAGTCCCTTGGGGTCAGGGTTGAACACTGAAGCTTTCTTT. Amino acid sequence: CASSPLGSGLNTEAFF.

The sample holds a few counts of this clonotype. This chain uses TRBV29-1 with TRBJ2-7; 9 bases map to TRBD2. V dropped 5 bases and J dropped 2; count of bases not matched to a gene: 4. This CDR3 spans 13 amino acids. Germline values: CDR1 SQVTM, CDR2 ANQGSEA. CDR3 protein: CSVKAGGAYEQYF. CDR3 in DNA: TGCAGCGTTAAGGCGGGAGGGGCCTACGAGCAGTACTTC.

This clonotype was seen repeatedly, ten times or more. The chain uses TRBV5-6 and TRBJ2-2; the match to TRBD2 covers 7 bases. Germline loops: CDR1 SGHDT, CDR2 YYEEEE. The CDR3 sequence is 16 residues long. With 2 bases clipped from V and 3 bases from J, the junction kept 7 bases outside the gene matches. CDR3 sequence: CASSFGRGGDTGELFF. For the CDR3, the DNA is TGTGCCAGCAGCTTCGGTCGCGGGGGAGACACCGGGGAGCTGTTTTTT.

In its sample, this clonotype was seen many times. The chain is built from TRBV12-3 or TRBV12-4 and TRBJ1-5; D possibly corresponds to TRBD1 (6 bases). The CDR3 has 17 residues. Trimming cost V 5 bases and J 3 bases, with 20 bases left between them. In DNA, the CDR3 is TGTGCCAGCAGTCCCTCCGGGGCGGGACAAATCAATCAGCCCCAGCATTTT. It codes for CASSPSGAGQINQPQHF.

This clonotype was seen many times. The chain couples TRBV2 to TRBJ2-7; the D is unclear. Germline CDR1 and CDR2: SNHLY and FYNNEI. The CDR3 runs 15 residues. V was clipped by 0 bases and J by 3 bases, with 12 bases between them. DNA for the CDR3: TGTGCCAGCAGTGAAGCAGGATCAAACGACTACGAGCAGTACTTC. Protein product: CASSEAGSNDYEQYF.

This clonotype was detected ten times or more. This chain joins TRBV7-9 and TRBJ2-3; no clear D gene. V lost 0 bases and J lost 6, with 7 bases in between. Germline CDR1 SEHNR, CDR2 FQNEAQ (reference sequence). The CDR3 is 13 residues long. The CDR3, as DNA: TGTGCCAGCAGCTTAGCCCAGTCGGATACGCAGTATTTT. It is translated as CASSLAQSDTQYF.

The chain employs TRBV5-1 and TRBJ2-7; D is undetermined. Trimming removed 0 bases from V and 6 bases from J, with 7 bases in between. Germline V lookup: CDR1 SGHRS, CDR2 YFSETQ. The CDR3 has 12 residues. CDR3 DNA sequence: TGCGCCAGCAGCTTGGACGGGTCCGAGCAGTACTTC. This sequence encodes CASSLDGSEQYF.

Only a few counts were recorded for this clonotype. This sequence joins TRBV5-1 and TRBJ2-2; TRBD2 aligns across 12 bases. The CDR3 is 16 residues long. Losses at the gene ends were 0 bases for V and 6 bases for J; bases not matched to a gene: 3. CDR1 and CDR2 from the germline V gene are SGHRS and YFSETQ. CDR3 bases: TGCGCCAGCAGCTTGGAACTAGCGGGAGGAGCCGGGGAGCTGTTTTTT. This translates into CASSLELAGGAGELFF.

CDR3 loop: CSARVGTGTEAFF. CDR3 DNA: TGCAGTGCTAGAGTGGGAACTGGCACTGAAGCTTTCTTT. J is TRBJ1-1 and V is TRBV20-1; D not resolved. The CDR3 runs to 13 residues. V gave up 1 base and J gave up 4 bases, with 10 bases separating them. Germline loops: CDR1 DFQATT, CDR2 SNEGSKA (reference sequence).

This clonotype appeared many times. The V call is TRBV19, the J call TRBJ1-2, with 7 bases that match TRBD1. From germline, CDR1 is LNHDA and CDR2 SQIVND (reference sequence). CDR3 length: 13 amino acids. Losses at the gene ends were 8 bases for V and 4 bases for J; bases not matched to a gene: 7. CDR3 sequence: CASEGAPSYGYTF. The CDR3 DNA sequence: TGTGCCAGTGAGGGGGCCCCAAGCTATGGCTACACCTTC.